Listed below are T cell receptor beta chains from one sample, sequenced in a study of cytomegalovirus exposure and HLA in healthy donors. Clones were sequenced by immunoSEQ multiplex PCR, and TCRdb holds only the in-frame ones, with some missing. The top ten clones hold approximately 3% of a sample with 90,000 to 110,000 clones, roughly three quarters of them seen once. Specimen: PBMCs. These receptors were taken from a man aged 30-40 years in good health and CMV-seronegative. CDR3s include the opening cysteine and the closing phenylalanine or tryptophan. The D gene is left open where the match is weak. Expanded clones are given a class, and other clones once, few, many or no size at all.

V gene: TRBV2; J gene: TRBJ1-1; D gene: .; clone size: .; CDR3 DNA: TGTGCCAGCACACAGGCCCTGAACACTGAAGCTTTCTTT; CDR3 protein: CASTQALNTEAFF
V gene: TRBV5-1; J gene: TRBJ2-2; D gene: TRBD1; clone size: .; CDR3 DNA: TGCGCCAGCAGCTTGGCGGGACAGCTTTATACCGGGGAGCTGTTTTTT; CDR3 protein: CASSLAGQLYTGELFF
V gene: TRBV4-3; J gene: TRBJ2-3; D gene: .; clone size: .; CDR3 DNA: TGCGCCAGCAGCCAAGAGGGAGTAGCTTCAGATACGCAGTATTTT; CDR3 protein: CASSQEGVASDTQYF
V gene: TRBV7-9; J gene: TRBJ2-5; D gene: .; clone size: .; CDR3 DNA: TGTGCCAGCAGCTCCAACGGCGGCAGGGTAGAGACCCAGTACTTC; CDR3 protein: CASSSNGGRVETQYF
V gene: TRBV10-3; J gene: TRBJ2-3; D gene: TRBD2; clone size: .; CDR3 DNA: TGTGCCATCGGGAAAAGCGGGATCCGCACAGATACGCAGTATTTT; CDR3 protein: CAIGKSGIRTDTQYF
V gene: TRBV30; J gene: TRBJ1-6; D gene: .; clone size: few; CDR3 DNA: TGTGCCTGGAGTGTACCCAGGGCTGGGAATTCACCCCTCCACTTT; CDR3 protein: CAWSVPRAGNSPLHF
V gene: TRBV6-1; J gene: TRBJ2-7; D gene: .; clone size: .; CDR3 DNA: TGTGCCAGCAGTGAGAGGGATCTCCGTCGGCGGTACTTC; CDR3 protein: CASSERDLRRRYF
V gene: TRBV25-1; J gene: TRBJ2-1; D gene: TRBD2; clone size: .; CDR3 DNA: TGTGCCAGTACGGGGAATAGCGGGACCTACAATGAGCAGTTCTTC; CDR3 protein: CASTGNSGTYNEQFF
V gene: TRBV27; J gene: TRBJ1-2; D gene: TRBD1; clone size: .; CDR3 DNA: TGTGCCAGCAGTCCGGACAGGGCTTTAGGAGGCTACACCTTC; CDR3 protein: CASSPDRALGGYTF
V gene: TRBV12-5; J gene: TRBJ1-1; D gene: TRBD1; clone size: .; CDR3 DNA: TGTGCTAGTGGTTTGGTACGAATCCCTGGACAGGCGACTGAAGCTTTCTTT; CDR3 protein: CASGLVRIPGQATEAFF
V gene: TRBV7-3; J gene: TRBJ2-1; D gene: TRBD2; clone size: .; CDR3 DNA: TGTGCCAGCAGCTTTAGATCGGGAGGTGAGCAGTTCTTC; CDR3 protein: CASSFRSGGEQFF
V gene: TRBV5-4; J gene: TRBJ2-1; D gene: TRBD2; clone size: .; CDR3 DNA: TGTGCCAGCAGCTTGGGGGGTAGCGGGAGGGGTGGCAGGCAGTTCTTC; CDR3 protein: CASSLGGSGRGGRQFF
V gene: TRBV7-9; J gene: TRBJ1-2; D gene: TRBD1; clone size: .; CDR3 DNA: TGTGCCAGCAGCACTTGGACAGGGCGTGACTATGGCTACACCTTC; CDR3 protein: CASSTWTGRDYGYTF
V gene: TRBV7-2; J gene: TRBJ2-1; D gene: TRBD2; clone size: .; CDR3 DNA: TGTGCCAGCAGCTTAGTTAGCAGGGTGACTAGCGGGAGCCCCAATGAGCAGTTCTTC; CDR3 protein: CASSLVSRVTSGSPNEQFF
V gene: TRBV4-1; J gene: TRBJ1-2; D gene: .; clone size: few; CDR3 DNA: TGCGCCAGCAGCCAAGTGGCCACGTCTAACTATGGCTACACCTTC; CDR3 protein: CASSQVATSNYGYTF
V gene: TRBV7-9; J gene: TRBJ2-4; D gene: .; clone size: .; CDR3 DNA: TGTGCCAGCAGCTTAGAAAAGATCGTCAGAGGCATTCAGTACTTC; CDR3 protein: CASSLEKIVRGIQYF